A selection of T cell receptor beta chains follows, all from one sample in a study of T cells expressing NK-cell markers. From its re-call of the 5' RACE reads, TCRdb lists each CDR3 protein once, without DNA. This listing includes about 390,000 distinct CDR3 sequences. Sequencing was performed on blood T cells: a sorted CD56 or NKG2C T cell subset, CD4+ or CD8+ T cells, or bulk PBMC T cells (not recorded which). Source of these receptors: a woman aged 45-60 years in good health. Both conserved end residues are part of each CDR3. Each record gives: J gene, V gene, CDR3 protein.

j_gene: TRBJ1-3; v_gene: TRBV5-1; CDR3aa: CASRPTAAGNTIYF
j_gene: TRBJ2-2; v_gene: TRBV29-1; CDR3aa: CSVPGDNIGELFF
j_gene: TRBJ1-6; v_gene: TRBV12-3/TRBV12-4; CDR3aa: CASSFGSGDSPLHF
j_gene: TRBJ2-5; v_gene: TRBV12-3/TRBV12-4; CDR3aa: CASSSSYSGRAETQYF
j_gene: TRBJ1-2; v_gene: TRBV5-1; CDR3aa: CASSPPRGDYGYTF
j_gene: TRBJ2-5; v_gene: TRBV29-1; CDR3aa: CSVDLREETQYF
j_gene: TRBJ2-1; v_gene: TRBV6-5; CDR3aa: CASIPREGGDEQFF
j_gene: TRBJ2-2; v_gene: TRBV12-3/TRBV12-4; CDR3aa: CASRGTGGANTGELFF
j_gene: TRBJ2-1; v_gene: TRBV7-9; CDR3aa: CALFRGLGNEQFF
j_gene: TRBJ2-3; v_gene: TRBV20-1; CDR3aa: CSSGRSMATDTQYF
j_gene: TRBJ2-5; v_gene: TRBV24-1; CDR3aa: CATSDSFYQRGTQYF
j_gene: TRBJ2-1; v_gene: TRBV5-1; CDR3aa: CASSLLRSGRGYNEQFF
j_gene: TRBJ2-3; v_gene: TRBV7-9; CDR3aa: CASSAAKGVDTQYF
j_gene: TRBJ2-2; v_gene: TRBV12-3/TRBV12-4; CDR3aa: CASSLSRTGELFF
j_gene: TRBJ1-4; v_gene: TRBV3-1; CDR3aa: CASSQRTGREKLFF
j_gene: TRBJ2-2; v_gene: TRBV12-3/TRBV12-4; CDR3aa: CASSPRGVQNTGELFF
j_gene: TRBJ1-2; v_gene: TRBV12-3/TRBV12-4; CDR3aa: CASSLMGRGRGYTF
j_gene: TRBJ2-3; v_gene: TRBV12-3/TRBV12-4; CDR3aa: CASSNRDRTDTQYF
j_gene: TRBJ2-2; v_gene: TRBV30; CDR3aa: CAWTLLGVSELFF
j_gene: TRBJ2-5; v_gene: TRBV20-1; CDR3aa: CSAGLAGLQETQYF
j_gene: TRBJ2-1; v_gene: TRBV24-1; CDR3aa: CATSDSPTSGSHEQFF